The present T cell receptor beta chain was sequenced within a study of CD8+ T cells in alopecia areata. About the research overall: A 6-month period off drug followed tofacitinib, which lasted 6 to 18 months.

Study outcomes and limitations: Normal scalp had lower clonality than lesional scalp, with alopecia totalis/universalis lesions showing this most strongly. It was less clear whether patients shared TCRs than it was in mice, possibly because of HLA.

The CDR3 loop spans 12 amino acids. Germline assignment: CDR1 SGHDT and CDR2 YYEEEE. V lost 0 bases and J lost 5, with 6 bases in between. With regard to this clone: The antigen is unknown.

Reverse transcription of extracted RNA yielded cDNA, which provided the sequencing template. Produced via immunoSEQ multiplex PCR; TCRdb's table is partial and in-frame only. The table has 100,000 to 140,000 clones, over 80% seen once. Treatment defined: oral pan-JAK inhibitor, 5-10 mg twice daily. This TCR derives from a human donor with alopecia areata. The sample here was CD8+ T cells sorted from blood, taken at week 24, from a patient treated with tofacitinib. The V gene is TRBV5-6, the J gene TRBJ2-7, with TRBD2 as a possible D gene (5 bases). CDR3 sequence reads: CASSLVGDEQYF. The CDR3 nucleotides are TGTGCCAGCAGCTTGGTCGGGGACGAGCAGTACTTC.